Listed below are T cell receptor beta chains from one sample, sequenced in a study of shared clonotypes between healthy human individuals. Produced via immunoSEQ multiplex PCR; TCRdb's table is partial and in-frame only. The table records 550,000 to 800,000 clones, roughly 70% of them present only once. Material for sequencing was memory CD4+ T cells sorted from blood. Every receptor here comes from a woman aged 25 to 39 in good health. The CDR3 runs from the conserved cysteine through the conserved F or W. D genes are given only for firm matches.

CDR3	V	length	J	D
CATSGQGNTGELFF	TRBV19	14	TRBJ2-2	TRBD1
CATSRDLLSVESTNEQFF	TRBV15	18	TRBJ2-1	-
CASSRTGQGGRETQYF	TRBV4-1	16	TRBJ2-5	TRBD1
CASSWTRKNTEAFF	TRBV6-1	14	TRBJ1-1	-
CASSPSLRGGYTF	TRBV27	13	TRBJ1-2	-
CSVGTTTDSYEQYF	TRBV29-1	14	-	-
CASSLETGGWTEAFF	TRBV5-4	15	TRBJ1-1	TRBD1
CASSAREEQYF	TRBV11-1	11	TRBJ2-7	-
CASSSLAGVETQYF	TRBV28	14	TRBJ2-5	TRBD2
CASISLINRDEQYF	TRBV28	14	TRBJ2-7	-
CASSRQETQYF	TRBV18	11	TRBJ2-5	-
CASSWRLAVLQTNTGELFF	TRBV7-9	19	TRBJ2-2	TRBD2
CASSPGADTQYF	TRBV5-1	12	TRBJ2-3	-
CASSLALASYNEQFF	TRBV5-1	15	TRBJ2-1	-
CASSTQHRGQQETQYF	TRBV28	16	TRBJ2-5	TRBD1
CASSPGQFREKLFF	TRBV4-1	14	TRBJ1-4	TRBD1
CASSPDLEGAEAFF	TRBV7-3	14	TRBJ1-1	-
CASSLRTGVDEQFF	TRBV27	14	TRBJ2-1	-
CASRQPGLAAHNEQFF	TRBV27	16	TRBJ2-1	TRBD2
CASSDPMWLDYGYTF	TRBV6-1	15	TRBJ1-2	-
CASSTQGAVNYGYTF	TRBV19	15	TRBJ1-2	TRBD1
CASSFGQFYEQYF	TRBV28	13	TRBJ2-7	-
CASRPMLGFGDEQFF	TRBV19	15	TRBJ2-1	-
CASSTQVSDTQYF	TRBV5-1	13	TRBJ2-3	-
CASSFNRDGYTF	TRBV2	12	TRBJ1-2	-
CASNEATGKSYNEQFF	TRBV5-1	16	TRBJ2-1	-
CASRSTGSGSPLHF	TRBV27	14	TRBJ1-6	TRBD1
CASSLSGHRNEQYF	TRBV28	14	TRBJ2-7	-
CASSGVWGTYNEQFF	TRBV6-1	15	TRBJ2-1	-
CASARTRQGDGYTF	TRBV6-1	14	TRBJ1-2	TRBD1
CASSQEGSGTRRGNTIYF	TRBV4-1	18	TRBJ1-3	-
CASSQGDTQYF	TRBV14	11	TRBJ2-3	-
CASSLWASGRSYEQYF	TRBV5-6	16	TRBJ2-7	TRBD2
CASSHTAGEPQPQHF	TRBV4-2	15	TRBJ1-5	-
CASSPNGALGYTF	TRBV18	13	TRBJ1-2	-
CASRTGGRYGYTF	TRBV28	13	TRBJ1-2	-
CASSHIRDTIYF	TRBV12-1	12	TRBJ1-3	-
CASSPTANTGELFF	TRBV6-5	14	TRBJ2-2	-
CASSPPAGSSYEQYF	TRBV18	15	TRBJ2-7	-
CAISGTSTDTQYF	TRBV10-3	13	TRBJ2-3	TRBD2
CASSFLQGAAFF	TRBV28	12	TRBJ1-1	TRBD1
CSAADGQGLGYNEQFF	TRBV29-1	16	TRBJ2-1	TRBD1
CASSPQLGGAGGNTIYF	TRBV27	17	TRBJ1-3	-
CASSLDRDRDYTF	TRBV28	13	TRBJ1-2	TRBD1
CASSPPRYSGNTIYF	TRBV28	15	TRBJ1-3	-
CASSLDWTFSYEQYF	TRBV11-2	15	TRBJ2-7	-
CAADRSGAYEQYF	TRBV30	13	TRBJ2-7	-
CASSSQGTLNYEQYF	TRBV5-5	15	TRBJ2-7	-
CASSFPGTSGTYEQYF	TRBV6-6	16	TRBJ2-7	TRBD2
CASSLYVPPGEQYF	TRBV28	14	TRBJ2-7	-
CATSEQGRSYNEQFF	TRBV28	15	TRBJ2-1	-
CASSIGLPSLVDYGYTF	TRBV2	17	TRBJ1-2	-
CASSNPPTGFTGNQPQHF	TRBV19	18	TRBJ1-5	TRBD1
CASRYRDRATEAFF	TRBV19	14	TRBJ1-1	TRBD1
CASSREGTEAFF	TRBV28	12	TRBJ1-1	-